This paragraph reports one T cell receptor (beta chain). Its antigen remains unknown. During the collection period, no donor immune events like infections were recorded. This sample is drawn from a study of identifying expanded T cells in peripheral blood. Study observations and caveats: Over about two and four weeks, about 15 and 19 clones changed, versus approximately 1.2 between replicates. Variance in clone template counts between roughly two-week samples significantly increased with total template count across all healthy donors.

Trimming shortened V by 4 bases and J by 7 bases, and 12 bases separated the two germline ends. Germline CDR1 is SGHDT and CDR2 is YYEEEE. The CDR3 has 13 residues. TCRdb keeps only in-frame clones here, not all; method: immunoSEQ multiplex PCR. The profile covers approximately 110,000 clones, with 88% appearing a single time and under 9% taken by the ten largest. The TCR comes from a person aged 18-70 years in good health. The source material was blood. The chain links TRBV5-6 to TRBJ2-1; unclear D gene. The CDR3 is CASSKISGNEQFF. The CDR3 bases are TGTGCCAGCAGCAAGATTAGTGGGAATGAGCAGTTCTTC. Looking up the rest from reference TRBV5-6 and TRBJ2-1 gives the full variable domain: DAGVTQSPTHLIKTRGQQVTLRCSPKSGHDTVSWYQQALGQGPQFIFQYYEEEERQRGNFPDRFSGHQFPNYSSELNVNALLLGDSALYLCASSKISGNEQFFGPGTRLTVL.